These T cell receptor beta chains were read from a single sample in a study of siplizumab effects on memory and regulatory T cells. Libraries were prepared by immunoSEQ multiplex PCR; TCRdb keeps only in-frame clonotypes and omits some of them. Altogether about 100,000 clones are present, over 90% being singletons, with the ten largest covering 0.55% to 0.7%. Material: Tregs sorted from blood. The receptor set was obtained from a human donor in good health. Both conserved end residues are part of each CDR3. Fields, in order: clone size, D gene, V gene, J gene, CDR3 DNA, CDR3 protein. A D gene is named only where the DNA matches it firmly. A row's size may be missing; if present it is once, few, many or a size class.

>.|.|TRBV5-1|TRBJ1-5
TGCGCCAGCAGCTTGGCCTCGGGGGGCAATCAGCCCCAGCATTTT
CASSLASGGNQPQHF
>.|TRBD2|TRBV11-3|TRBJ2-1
TGTGCCAGCAGCTTAGGGCTAGCGGGAGGGTCCCGGGTGAATGAGCAGTTCTTC
CASSLGLAGGSRVNEQFF
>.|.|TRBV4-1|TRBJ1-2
TGCGCCAGCAGCCAAGAAGATCCGGGGATATTGAGCTACACCTTC
CASSQEDPGILSYTF
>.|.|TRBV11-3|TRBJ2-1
TGTGCCAGCAGCCAACAGGGATCCTACAATGAGCAGTTCTTC
CASSQQGSYNEQFF
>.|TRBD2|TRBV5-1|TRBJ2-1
TGCGCCAGCGCCCAAGGCTGGCTAGCGGGAGGCTCCTACAATGAGCAGTTCTTC
CASAQGWLAGGSYNEQFF
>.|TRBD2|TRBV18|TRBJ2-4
TGTGCCAGCTCACCGGCGTTCCTAGCGGACGGTGGTGGACTGGCCAAAAACATTCAGTACTTC
CASSPAFLADGGGLAKNIQYF
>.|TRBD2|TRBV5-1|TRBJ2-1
TGCGCCAGCAGCTTGGGTAGTGTCCTAGCGGGTGGTGAGCAGTTCTTC
CASSLGSVLAGGEQFF
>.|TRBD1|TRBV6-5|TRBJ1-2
TGTGCCAGCAGTTACTCCGCAGGGGGCCAGGTGTATGGCTACACCTTC
CASSYSAGGQVYGYTF
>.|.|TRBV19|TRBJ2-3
TGTGCCAGTAGTTCTGCGGCCACAGATACGCAGTATTTT
CASSSAATDTQYF
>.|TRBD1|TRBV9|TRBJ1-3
TGTGCCAGCAGCGGCCATCGGACAGGGAAGTCTGGAAACACCATATATTTT
CASSGHRTGKSGNTIYF
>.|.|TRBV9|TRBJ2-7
TGTGCCAGCAGCGTAGGACGGCTCCCCTACGAGCAGTACTTC
CASSVGRLPYEQYF
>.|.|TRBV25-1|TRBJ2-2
TGTGCCAGCAGTGAATGGGGCGCGGTGGGAACCGGGGAGCTGTTTTTT
CASSEWGAVGTGELFF
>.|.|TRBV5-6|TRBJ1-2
TGTGCCAGCAGCTTGGGCAGGGTACATGGCTACACCTTC
CASSLGRVHGYTF
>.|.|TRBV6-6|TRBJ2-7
TGTGCCAGCTGCCTACAGGCCGTCTCCTACGAGCAGTACTTC
CASCLQAVSYEQYF
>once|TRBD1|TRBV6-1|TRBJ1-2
TGTGCCAGCAGTGAGGGGGGACAGACAAACTATGGCTACACCTTC
CASSEGGQTNYGYTF
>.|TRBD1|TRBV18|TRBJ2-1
TGTGCCAGCTCACTGATGTTCGGACAGGGGGACTACAATGAGCAGTTCTTC
CASSLMFGQGDYNEQFF
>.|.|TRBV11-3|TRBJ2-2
TGTGCCAGCAGCTTATCCTTGGTGACCGGGGAGCTGTTTTTT
CASSLSLVTGELFF
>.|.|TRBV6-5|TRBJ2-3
TGTGCCAGCAGGGGGTACGCAGATACGCAGTATTTT
CASRGYADTQYF
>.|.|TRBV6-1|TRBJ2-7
TGTGCCAGTGGTGGACGAAAGGAATATACCTACGAGCAGTACTTC
CASGGRKEYTYEQYF
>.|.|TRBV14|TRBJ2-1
TGTGCCAGCAGCCCCCTAGGGGGGGCCTCGTTCTTC
CASSPLGGASFF
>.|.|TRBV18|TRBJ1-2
TGTGCCAGCTCAAGTTCCAGGGACCCCCGGACTAACTATGGCTACACCTTC
CASSSSRDPRTNYGYTF
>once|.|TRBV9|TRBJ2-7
TGTGCCAGCAGCCCTGGAGGGGGGGGTTCCTACGAGCAGTACTTC
CASSPGGGGSYEQYF
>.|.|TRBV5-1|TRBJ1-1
TGCGCCAGCAGCTATGGGACATCAATGAACACTGAAGCTTTCTTT
CASSYGTSMNTEAFF
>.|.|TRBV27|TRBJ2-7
TGTGCCAGCAGTTCAGTCGCACAGGTCTACGAGCAGTACTTC
CASSSVAQVYEQYF
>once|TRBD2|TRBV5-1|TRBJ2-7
TGCGCCAGCAGCCTAGGGACTAGATCCGAGCAGTACTTC
CASSLGTRSEQYF
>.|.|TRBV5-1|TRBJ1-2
TGCGCCAGCAGCTCCCCCTCAGGAGCTATCAACTATGGCTACACCTTC
CASSSPSGAINYGYTF
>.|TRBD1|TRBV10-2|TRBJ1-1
TGCGCCAGCGCCGACAGGGGTACTCCTGAAGCTTTCTTT
CASADRGTPEAFF
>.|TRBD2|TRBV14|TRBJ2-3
TGTGCCAGCAGCCCCCGGACTAGCGGGAGTTGGCCAGATACGCAGTATTTT
CASSPRTSGSWPDTQYF
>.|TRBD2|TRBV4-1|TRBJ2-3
TGCGCCAGCAGCCAAGACCCGGGGGGGCGAGCAGATACGCAGTATTTT
CASSQDPGGRADTQYF
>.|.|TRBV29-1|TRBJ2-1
TGCAGCGGGTCTTTCCGGAGTGAGCAGTTCTTC
CSGSFRSEQFF
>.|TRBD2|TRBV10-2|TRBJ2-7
TGCGCCAGCAGGACCGGACTAGCGGAAAGGCGGGGCGAGCAGTACTTC
CASRTGLAERRGEQYF
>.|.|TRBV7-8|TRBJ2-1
TGTGCCAGCAGCTTAAGGCGGGATGTCAACAATGAGCAGTTCTTC
CASSLRRDVNNEQFF
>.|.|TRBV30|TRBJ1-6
TGTGCCTGGAGCGCAATTTTGGGGAGGAATTCACCCCTCCACTTT
CAWSAILGRNSPLHF
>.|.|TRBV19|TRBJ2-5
TGTGCCAGTAGTCCGGGGGCCCAAGAGACCCAGTACTTC
CASSPGAQETQYF
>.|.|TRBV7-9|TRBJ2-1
TGTGCCAGCCCCCTCCCACGGGCGAATGAGCAGTTCTTC
CASPLPRANEQFF
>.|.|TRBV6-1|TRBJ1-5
TGTGCCAGCCGGGGGCCAGAGGGCAATCAGCCCCAGCATTTT
CASRGPEGNQPQHF
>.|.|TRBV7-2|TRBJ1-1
TGTGCCAGCAGCTTAGATGGCAGCCTCATGAACACTGAAGCTTTCTTT
CASSLDGSLMNTEAFF
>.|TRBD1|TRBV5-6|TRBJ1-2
TGTGCCAGCAGCTTGTACAGGGGTAGGGGCTACACCTTC
CASSLYRGRGYTF
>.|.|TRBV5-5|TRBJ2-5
TGTGCCAGCAGCTTGGCCGGGACACTGCAAGAGACCCAGTACTTC
CASSLAGTLQETQYF
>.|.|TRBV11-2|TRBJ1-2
TGTGCCAGCAGGGGGGGAGTTGGCTACACCTTC
CASRGGVGYTF
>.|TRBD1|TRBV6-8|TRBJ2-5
TGTGCCAGCAGTTCACAACCCCGGGACAGGGAAGAGACCCAGTACTTC
CASSSQPRDREETQYF
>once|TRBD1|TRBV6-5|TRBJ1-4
TGTGCCAGCAGTTACAACAGGGGGGTAGGAAAACTGTTTTTT
CASSYNRGVGKLFF
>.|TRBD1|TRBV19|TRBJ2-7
TGTGCCAGTAGTCTCGGGACAGGGGGTGCCCACTCCTACGAGCAGTACTTC
CASSLGTGGAHSYEQYF
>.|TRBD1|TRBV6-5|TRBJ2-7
TGTGCCAGCAGTTACTCGAGTGGGACAGCTCCCGTCGAGCAGTACTTC
CASSYSSGTAPVEQYF
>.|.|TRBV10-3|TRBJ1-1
TGTGCCATCAGTGGTGGACAGAACACTGAAGCTTTCTTT
CAISGGQNTEAFF
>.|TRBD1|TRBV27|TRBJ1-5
TGTGCCAGCAAAATAGCCGGGACAGGGGGCAATCAGCCCCAGCATTTT
CASKIAGTGGNQPQHF
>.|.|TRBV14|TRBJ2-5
TGTGCCAGCAGCCCCCGCATAGAGACCCAGTACTTC
CASSPRIETQYF
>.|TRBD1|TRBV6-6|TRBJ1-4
TGTGCCAGCAGTTACTTTGGACAGGGCACCAATGAAAAACTGTTTTTT
CASSYFGQGTNEKLFF
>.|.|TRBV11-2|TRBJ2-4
TGTGCCAGCAGCTTTGCAGGGGCCCCTTCTCTAGCCAAAAACATTCAGTACTTC
CASSFAGAPSLAKNIQYF
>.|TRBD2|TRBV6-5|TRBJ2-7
TGTGCCAGCAGACCGCTAGCGGAGTTCTCCTACGAGCAGTACTTC
CASRPLAEFSYEQYF
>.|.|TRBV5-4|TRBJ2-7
TGTGCCAGCAGCTTAGGGCCTAAATCCTCCTACGAGCAGTACTTC
CASSLGPKSSYEQYF
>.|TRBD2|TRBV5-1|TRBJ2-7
TGCGCCAGCAGCGCTACTAGCGGGGGGGCCCAGTACTTC
CASSATSGGAQYF
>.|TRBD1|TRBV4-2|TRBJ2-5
TGTGCCAGCAGCCAAGCTGGGACAGGCCAACAAGAGACCCAGTACTTC
CASSQAGTGQQETQYF
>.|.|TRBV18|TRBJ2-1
TGTGCCAGCTCACCCCGGGACAATGAGCAGTTCTTC
CASSPRDNEQFF
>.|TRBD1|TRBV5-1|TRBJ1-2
TGCGCCAGCAGCCTAACAGGGGCACCCGCGGGCGGCTACACCTTC
CASSLTGAPAGGYTF